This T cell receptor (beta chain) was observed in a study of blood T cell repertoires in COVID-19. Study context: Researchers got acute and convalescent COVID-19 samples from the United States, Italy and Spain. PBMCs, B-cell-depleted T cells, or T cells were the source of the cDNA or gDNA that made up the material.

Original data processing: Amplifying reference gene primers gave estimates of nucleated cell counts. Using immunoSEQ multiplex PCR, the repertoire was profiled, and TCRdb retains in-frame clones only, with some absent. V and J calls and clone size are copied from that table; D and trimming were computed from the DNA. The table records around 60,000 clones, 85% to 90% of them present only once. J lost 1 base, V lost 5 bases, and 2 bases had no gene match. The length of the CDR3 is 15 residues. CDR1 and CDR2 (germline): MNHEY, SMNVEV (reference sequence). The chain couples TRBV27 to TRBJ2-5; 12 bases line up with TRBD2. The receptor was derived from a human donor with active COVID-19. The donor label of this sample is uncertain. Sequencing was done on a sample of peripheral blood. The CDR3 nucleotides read TGTGCCAGCAGTACGACTAGCGGGAGCCAAGAGACCCAGTACTTC. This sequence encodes CASSTTSGSQETQYF.